The rows below give T cell receptor beta chains drawn from one sample of a study of a mutant IDH1 vaccine in newly diagnosed glioma. Generated by immunoSEQ multiplex PCR, the TCRdb table keeps only in-frame clones and is missing some. The sample has about 72,000 clones; approximately 84% are singletons. Their cognate antigens are unknown. Sequenced material: PBMCs, taken from a glioma patient whose treatment included an IDH1 peptide vaccine. The receptor source for this set is a man between 18 and 35 years old with glioma. Both conserved end residues are part of each CDR3. A D gene is named only where the DNA matches it firmly. Some rows have no size entry. The others give once, few or many, or a class for an expanded clone.

DNA,CDR3,D,size,V,J
TGTGCCAGCAGCTTAAATGTACACAAACCCTCCTACGAGCAGTACTTC,CASSLNVHKPSYEQYF,NA,NA,TRBV7-9,TRBJ2-7
TGCGCCAGCAGCTACAAGACAGGGTATAATTCACCCCTCCACTTT,CASSYKTGYNSPLHF,TRBD1,few,TRBV4-1,TRBJ1-6
TGTGCCAGCTCACCACGAGTGACACAGGGGGACGAGCAGTACTTC,CASSPRVTQGDEQYF,TRBD1,NA,TRBV18,TRBJ2-7
TGCGCCAGCAGCTCTAGCGGGGGCTCCTACGAGCAGTACTTC,CASSSSGGSYEQYF,TRBD2,once,TRBV5-1,TRBJ2-7
TGTGCCAGCACCGACTGGGCGGGATGGGTCGATGAGCAGTTCTTC,CASTDWAGWVDEQFF,NA,NA,TRBV6-6,TRBJ2-1
TGTGCCAGCAGTTTAACTCTAGGGCAGGGTCATGGCTACACCTTC,CASSLTLGQGHGYTF,NA,NA,TRBV28,TRBJ1-2
TGTGCCAGCAGCTTGACAGGGGCTAGCTCCTACGAGCAGTACTTC,CASSLTGASSYEQYF,TRBD1,once,TRBV7-8,TRBJ2-7
TGTGCCAGTAGTATAGTCACGTACAATCAGCCCCAGCATTTT,CASSIVTYNQPQHF,NA,once,TRBV19,TRBJ1-5
TGTGCCAGCAGGTCGGGACAGGGGGCTAATGAAAAACTGTTTTTT,CASRSGQGANEKLFF,TRBD1,NA,TRBV7-9,TRBJ1-4
TGTGCCAGCGGGACGGGGGACAGGGCGAAGGGCTACACCTTC,CASGTGDRAKGYTF,TRBD1,once,TRBV6-5,TRBJ1-2
TGTGCCAGCTCACCACCTCCAGGGGGCAACCAGCCCCAGCATTTT,CASSPPPGGNQPQHF,TRBD1,NA,TRBV18,TRBJ1-5
TGTGCCTGGAGTGTACGGGGACAGGGTAACACCGGGGAGCTGTTTTTT,CAWSVRGQGNTGELFF,TRBD1,NA,TRBV30,TRBJ2-2
TGTGCCAGCAGTTCCGGGACGGTGAACACTGAAGCTTTCTTT,CASSSGTVNTEAFF,NA,NA,TRBV7-3,TRBJ1-1
TGTGCCAGCAGCTTAGGACTAGCGGGACCCAATGAGCAGTTCTTC,CASSLGLAGPNEQFF,TRBD2,NA,TRBV5-5,TRBJ2-1
TGTGCCAGCAGCGTAGGGACAAACTATGGCTACACCTTC,CASSVGTNYGYTF,NA,once,TRBV9,TRBJ1-2
TGCGCCAGCAGCTTAGGCACTGAAGCTTTCTTT,CASSLGTEAFF,NA,NA,TRBV5-1,TRBJ1-1
TGTGCCAGCAGTCCTACCGGGGGGCTGACTAGCGGGGATTACAATGAGCAGTTCTTC,CASSPTGGLTSGDYNEQFF,TRBD2,NA,TRBV2,TRBJ2-1
TGTGCCAGCAGCCCTGCCGGGGGCGGCCACCCCCAGCATTTT,CASSPAGGGHPQHF,NA,NA,TRBV4-2,TRBJ1-5
TGCGCCAGCAGCTTGGTGTGGCGCGGTAGTGCGAATGAGCAGTTCTTC,CASSLVWRGSANEQFF,NA,NA,TRBV5-1,TRBJ2-1
TGTGCCAGCAGCGTCAGGGGAGATAACACTGAAGCTTTCTTT,CASSVRGDNTEAFF,NA,few,TRBV9,TRBJ1-1
TGTGCCAGCAGGGGGAGGTTTACACCTTATACGCAGTATTTT,CASRGRFTPYTQYF,NA,NA,TRBV19,TRBJ2-3
TGTGCCAGCAGTGAGCGTCCACCGGGACAGGGCGGGACCGGGGAGCTGTTTTTT,CASSERPPGQGGTGELFF,TRBD1,NA,TRBV2,TRBJ2-2
TGTGCCAGCAGCATTCGACAGGGGGGGAACACTGAAGCTTTCTTT,CASSIRQGGNTEAFF,TRBD1,NA,TRBV14,TRBJ1-1
TGTGCCACCAGGGGGGGGGACCAGGAGGAAAAACTGTTTTTT,CATRGGDQEEKLFF,NA,NA,TRBV15,TRBJ1-4
TGCAGCGTGAGGGGCGGGAGCTCCTACGAGCAGTACTTC,CSVRGGSSYEQYF,TRBD2,NA,TRBV29-1,TRBJ2-7
TGCGCCAGCAGCTTGGGGGGAAAACTGTTTTTT,CASSLGGKLFF,NA,NA,TRBV5-1,TRBJ1-4
TGTGCCAGCAGCAGGTCCGCGATCAACAATGAGCAGTTCTTC,CASSRSAINNEQFF,NA,NA,TRBV5-4,TRBJ2-1
TGCGCCAGCAGCCAAGATGTCACGGAACGTACTAATGAAAAACTGTTTTTT,CASSQDVTERTNEKLFF,NA,NA,TRBV4-3,TRBJ1-4
TGTGCCAGCAGCTACAGGGGGCGAGCTTTCTTT,CASSYRGRAFF,TRBD1,few,TRBV7-9,TRBJ1-1
TGTGCCAGTATATGGGGTATGGACTACGAGCAGTACTTC,CASIWGMDYEQYF,NA,NA,TRBV19,TRBJ2-7
TGTGCCAGCTCCCCTGGACAAACAAACTATGGCTACACCTTC,CASSPGQTNYGYTF,NA,NA,TRBV9,TRBJ1-2
TGTGCCAGTAGCATAACAGAGTATAGCAATCAGCCCCAGCATTTT,CASSITEYSNQPQHF,NA,few,TRBV19,TRBJ1-5
TGTGCCACCAGCAGAGAGGGTCTTGAGGGGCTCGGGTATGGCTACACCTTC,CATSREGLEGLGYGYTF,NA,NA,TRBV15,TRBJ1-2
TGTGCCACCAGCAGAGGGGGGACAGGGAACCAGCCCCAGCATTTT,CATSRGGTGNQPQHF,TRBD1,NA,TRBV15,TRBJ1-5
TGTGCCAGCTCCACAGATACGCAGTATTTT,CASSTDTQYF,NA,NA,TRBV9,TRBJ2-3